What follows are 23 T cell receptor beta chains derived from one specimen sequenced in a study of beta chain features in type 1 diabetes. Reverse transcription of all isolated RNA meant that expressed TCRB transcripts were sequenced. Clones were sequenced by immunoSEQ multiplex PCR, and TCRdb holds only the in-frame ones, with some missing. The sample includes 450,000 or so clones, 11% of them seen just once. Sequencing used naive CD4+ T cells from blood. All receptors derive from a woman under 30 in good health.

In DNA, the CDR3 is TGTGCCAGCAGCCCACGACTCCCGACCGAAGAAAAACTGTTTTTT. Its protein product is CASSPRLPTEEKLFF. The chain carries TRBV7-9 and TRBJ1-4; D unresolved. From germline, CDR1 is SEHNR and CDR2 FQNEAQ (reference sequence). The V end was cut by 5 bases, the J end by 8 bases, with 18 bases between. The CDR3 is made up of 15 amino acids.

The chain carries TRBV7-2 and TRBJ1-2; D possibly corresponds to TRBD1 (5 bases). The ends were cut back, 1 base at V and 4 bases at J, with 10 bases in the middle. The CDR3 is made up of 14 amino acids. The germline V gene encodes CDR1 SGHTA and CDR2 FQGNSA. This chain's CDR3 is CASSLGGYPYGYTF. The CDR3 DNA is TGTGCCAGCAGCTTAGGGGGCTACCCCTATGGCTACACCTTC.

This chain uses TRBV7-3 with TRBJ2-3, with D unclear. V lost 6 bases and J lost 8, with 12 bases in between. The CDR3 sequence is 12 residues long. The germline gives CDR1 SGHTA, CDR2 FQGTGA. CDR3 sequence reads: CASRSPPGTQYF. CDR3 coding DNA: TGTGCCAGCAGGTCCCCCCCCGGTACGCAGTATTTT.

Here the CDR3 reads CATSRGGTPEFQFF. The CDR3 DNA is TGTGCCACCAGCAGAGGAGGGACTCCGGAGTTTCAGTTCTTC. J is TRBJ2-1 and V is TRBV15, with D perhaps matching TRBD2 (6 bases). This CDR3 contains 14 residues. The germline V and J ends were trimmed by 1 base and 13 bases, with 17 bases remaining between them. Per germline, CDR1 LNHNV and CDR2 YYDKDF (reference sequence).

This clone was detected a few times. The chain couples TRBV7-9 to TRBJ2-7, with D perhaps being TRBD1 or TRBD2 (5 bases each). The germline V gene encodes CDR1 SEHNR and CDR2 FQNEAQ (reference sequence). Trimming took off 0 bases at V and 6 bases at J, with 9 bases between the two ends. The CDR3 has 13 residues. The CDR3 reads CASSLAGAREQYV. The CDR3 DNA follows: TGTGCCAGCAGCTTAGCCGGGGCTCGCGAGCAGTACGTC.

The chain couples TRBV2 to TRBJ2-3; D gene unclear. The CDR3 contains 13 residues. Germline V gene sequence: CDR1 SNHLY, CDR2 FYNNEI. V dropped 3 bases and J dropped 4 bases, with 8 bases sitting between them. CDR3 DNA sequence: TGTGCCAGCAGTGAGGTCGTCGCAGATACGCAGTATTTT. Residues: CASSEVVADTQYF.

The table lists this clone with a few counts. The V gene is TRBV19, the J gene TRBJ2-5; D is tentatively TRBD1 or TRBD2 (5 bases each). Per the germline V gene, CDR1 is LNHDA and CDR2 is SQIVND (reference sequence). With 3 bases removed from V and 2 bases from J, the gap between germline ends came to 7 bases. The CDR3 sequence is 13 residues long. The DNA for the CDR3 is TGTGCCAGTAGTATGGGACCTCAAGAGACCCAGTACTTC. Amino acids: CASSMGPQETQYF.

V gene TRBV28 combines with J gene TRBJ1-6; D is possibly TRBD1 (5 bases). CDR1 is MDHEN and CDR2 is SYDVKM in the germline V gene. The V and J ends lost 4 bases and 7 bases respectively, with 14 bases between them. The CDR3 is 15 amino acids. The CDR3 nucleotides are TGTGCCAGCAGTTCCCGGGGGGGGAGCAATTCACCCCTCCACTTT. Translated: CASSSRGGSNSPLHF. Using reference TRBV28 and TRBJ1-6 for the parts outside the CDR3, the full variable domain is DVKVTQSSRYLVKRTGEKVFLECVQDMDHENMFWYRQDPGLGLRLIYFSYDVKMKEKGDIPEGYSVSREKKERFSLILESASTNQTSMYLCASSSRGGSNSPLHFGNGTRLTVT.

The chain uses TRBV6-5 and TRBJ1-6; 7 nucleotides agree with TRBD1. Germline CDR1 is MNHEY and CDR2 is SVGAGI. This CDR3 has 15 amino acids. V lost 2 bases and J lost 6; bases outside the gene matches: 4. The CDR3 DNA reads as TGTGCCAGCAGTTACGGTCACAGGGGTAATTCACCCCTCCACTTT. This sequence encodes CASSYGHRGNSPLHF.

The table lists this clone with a few counts. This chain connects TRBV2 to TRBJ1-3; 7 bases fit TRBD1. The CDR3 covers 14 residues. Germline CDR1 is SNHLY and CDR2 is FYNNEI. Losses at the gene ends were 8 bases for V and 2 bases for J; bases not matched to a gene: 6. The CDR3 bases are TGTGCCAGCCAGACAGGGAATGCTGGAAACACCATATATTTT. The encoded protein is CASQTGNAGNTIYF. Variable domain in full (rest from reference TRBV2 and TRBJ1-3): EPEVTQTPSHQVTQMGQEVILRCVPISNHLYFYWYRQILGQKVEFLVSFYNNEISEKSEIFDDQFSVERPDGSNFTLKIRSTKLEDSAMYFCASQTGNAGNTIYFGEGSWLTVV.

The chain employs TRBV2 and TRBJ2-4; possibly TRBD1 for D (6 bases). The germline V and J ends were trimmed by 7 bases and 8 bases, with 15 bases remaining between them. The CDR3 runs to 13 residues. CDR1 SNHLY and CDR2 FYNNEI come from the germline V gene. DNA of the CDR3: TGTGCCAGCATGCGCACAGGGCCGGACATTCAGTACTTC. Protein: CASMRTGPDIQYF.

This clone was picked up a small number of times. V and J are TRBV30 and TRBJ1-1; 7 nucleotides match TRBD1. The CDR3 runs 13 residues. The germline gives CDR1 GTSNPN, CDR2 SVGIG (reference sequence). J gave up 2 bases and V 5 bases, and 5 bases lay outside the gene matches. In nucleotides, the CDR3 is TGTGCCTGGGGAGGGACAGTTAACACTGAAGCTTTCTTT. Its protein product is CAWGGTVNTEAFF.

This clone was counted between two and nine times. The chain uses TRBV4-3 and TRBJ2-7; D ambiguous. Germline V CDR1 and CDR2: LGHNA, YSLEER. This CDR3 is 13 amino acids long. Trimming cost V 1 base and J 7 bases, with 11 bases left between them. The CDR3 region has the DNA TGCGCCAGCAGCCAAGTCCGCGCTGGTGAGCAGTACTTC. Protein: CASSQVRAGEQYF.

The chain is built from TRBV5-1 and TRBJ1-2; D is uncertain. The CDR3 covers 15 residues. The V gene lost 3 bases and the J gene lost 3 bases, with 15 bases spanning the gap. Germline values: CDR1 SGHRS, CDR2 YFSETQ. CDR3 bases: TGCGCCAGCAGCTCCTCCCCAGAGCAACACTATGGCTACACCTTC. Translation: CASSSSPEQHYGYTF.

There are a few counts of this clone. In the same sample, other DNA sequences code for this CDR3. This chain joins TRBV7-2 and TRBJ2-1, with D perhaps matching TRBD1 or TRBD2 (5 bases each). V was clipped by 2 bases and J by 2 bases, with 7 bases between them. The CDR3 has 14 residues. Per the germline V gene, CDR1 is SGHTA and CDR2 is FQGNSA. Here the CDR3 reads CASSLTGPYNEQFF. The CDR3, as DNA: TGTGCCAGCAGCTTAACGGGGCCCTACAATGAGCAGTTCTTC.

In its sample, this clone was seen a few times. The V and J genes are TRBV11-3 and TRBJ2-5; 7 bases match TRBD1. The CDR3 sequence is 15 residues long. V lost 5 bases to trimming and J lost 2 bases; unmatched junction nucleotides: 8. Germline V gene sequence: CDR1 SGHNT, CDR2 YENEEA. CDR3 DNA: TGTGCCAGCAGCGCCTGGGGACAGAAGCAAGAGACCCAGTACTTC. Its protein is CASSAWGQKQETQYF.

This clone came up a few times. This chain uses TRBV5-1 with TRBJ2-2; no clear D gene. CDR1 is SGHRS, CDR2 YFSETQ, per germline. V was shortened by 2 bases and J by 3 bases, with 8 bases between the two germline ends. The CDR3 spans 14 residues. CDR3 nucleotides: TGCGCCAGCAGCTTAAGGGTGGACACCGGGGAGCTGTTTTTT. This gives the protein CASSLRVDTGELFF.

The sample holds a few counts of this clone. The V and J genes are TRBV18 and TRBJ1-1, with unresolved D. The CDR3 has 15 amino acids. Germline assignment: CDR1 KGHSH and CDR2 LQKENI. Deletions cut 1 base from V and 4 bases from J, with 13 bases between. In DNA form, the CDR3 reads TGTGCCAGCTCACCACTGGACGGTCCTCCCACTGAAGCTTTCTTT. Its protein is CASSPLDGPPTEAFF.

The chain employs TRBV18 and TRBJ2-1; D unresolved. The V end was cut by 1 base, the J end by 6 bases, with 4 bases between. The CDR3 contains 12 residues. CDR1 is KGHSH and CDR2 is LQKENI in the germline V gene. This CDR3 is CASSPQFNEQFF. CDR3 bases: TGTGCCAGCTCACCACAGTTCAATGAGCAGTTCTTC. Supplemented by reference TRBV18 and TRBJ2-1, the full variable domain reads NAGVMQNPRHLVRRRGQEARLRCSPMKGHSHVYWYRQLPEEGLKFMVYLQKENIIDESGMPKERFSAEFPKEGPSILRIQQVVRGDSAAYFCASSPQFNEQFFGPGTRLTVL.

The V call is TRBV7-9, the J call TRBJ2-3; D is perhaps TRBD1 or TRBD2 (5 bases each). The CDR3 loop spans 15 amino acids. In germline, CDR1 is SEHNR, CDR2 FQNEAQ (reference sequence). Trimming took 6 bases from V and 0 from J, leaving 13 bases between them. DNA for the CDR3: TGTGCCAGCAGTCGAAAGGGACGCAGCACAGATACGCAGTATTTT. Its protein is CASSRKGRSTDTQYF.

This clone was observed a handful of times. V is TRBV7-2 and J is TRBJ2-1; D remains unclear. Germline values: CDR1 SGHTA, CDR2 FQGNSA. This CDR3 has 12 amino acids. Trimming shortened V by 0 bases and J by 8 bases, and 5 bases separated the two germline ends. CDR3 sequence (DNA): TGTGCCAGCAGCTTAGCGGCGTATGAGCAGTTCTTC. Its translation is CASSLAAYEQFF.

The chain uses TRBV18 and TRBJ2-3, with 10 positions matching TRBD1. Trimming removed 6 bases from V and 3 bases from J; junction bases left unmatched: 6. CDR3 length equals 15 residues. CDR1 is KGHSH, CDR2 LQKENI, per germline. The CDR3 loop reads CASSDRGQGTDTQYF. CDR3 DNA: TGTGCCAGCTCTGATCGGGGACAGGGGACAGATACGCAGTATTTT. Together with reference TRBV18 and TRBJ2-3, the CDR3 gives the full variable domain: NAGVMQNPRHLVRRRGQEARLRCSPMKGHSHVYWYRQLPEEGLKFMVYLQKENIIDESGMPKERFSAEFPKEGPSILRIQQVVRGDSAAYFCASSDRGQGTDTQYFGPGTRLTVL.

A few counts support this clone. Other DNA sequences in the same sample also yield this CDR3. V and J are TRBV18 and TRBJ2-7; unclear D gene. CDR1 is KGHSH and CDR2 is LQKENI in the germline V gene. The CDR3 contains 13 residues. Trimming left V 3 bases short and J 0 bases short, with 6 bases between. The CDR3 here is CASSPPSSYEQYV. CDR3 DNA sequence: TGTGCCAGCTCACCTCCCAGCTCCTACGAGCAGTACGTC.